This T cell receptor (beta chain) was sequenced for a study of T-cell reconstitution after alpha-beta-depleted transplantation in children. Overall study findings and caveats: One year post-transplant, T-cell counts and diversity were largely derived from T cells produced anew. The origin of alpha-beta T cells about two months after transplant was reportedly several hundred expanded graft clones. Recipient T cells and thymic progenitors that survived gave rise to the high TCRbeta diversity observed at day 60 in some patients.

Turning to this clonotype: The antigen remains unidentified.

Per germline, CDR1 SEHNR and CDR2 FQNEAQ (reference sequence). This CDR3 contains 14 residues. The V and J ends lost 5 bases and 4 bases respectively, with 15 bases between them. Preparation of the TCRbeta library used unique molecular identifiers. In TCRdb, the PCR reads were re-called with MiXCR into one record per CDR3 protein. The top ten hold about 28% of the sample, which has about 900,000 distinct CDR3 sequences, less than 30% seen once. The source material was PBMCs, mostly from graft donor cells, sampled 360 days after TCRalphabeta/CD19-depleted stem cell transplant. The sequence came from a boy younger than two who had a stem cell transplant for SCID, so the T cells may come from the graft donor. The rearrangement links TRBV7-9 to TRBJ2-7; either TRBD1 or TRBD2 may supply D (5 bases each). The DNA for the CDR3 is TGTGCCAGCAGCACCCCGGGACGGACTTACGAGCAGTACTTC. It is translated as CASSTPGRTYEQYF. Drawing the rest from reference TRBV7-9 and TRBJ2-7, the complete variable domain is DTGVSQNPRHKITKRGQNVTFRCDPISEHNRLYWYRQTLGQGPEFLTYFQNEAQLEKSRLLSDRFSAERPKGSFSTLEIQRTEQGDSAMYLCASSTPGRTYEQYFGPGTRLTVT.